This entry concerns a single T cell receptor (beta chain). Germline-derived CDR1 and CDR2 are SGHVS and FQNEAQ. The CDR3 extends over 12 amino acids. The data are from a study of monozygotic twins with inflammatory bowel disease. Template switching appended UMIs that held a 6-nucleotide sample barcode. From the 5' RACE reads, TCRdb lists one entry per CDR3 protein and no DNA. This sample lists under 200,000 distinct CDR3 sequences; its ten largest clones have approximately 2.5%. Blood was drawn at about 2.6 ml per donor. The chain is built from TRBV7-8 and TRBJ2-1. The TCR originated in a human donor with ulcerative colitis or Crohn's disease, or a healthy co-twin of an affected twin (not recorded which). The specimen was blood. This chain's CDR3 is CASSPKVDEQFF.